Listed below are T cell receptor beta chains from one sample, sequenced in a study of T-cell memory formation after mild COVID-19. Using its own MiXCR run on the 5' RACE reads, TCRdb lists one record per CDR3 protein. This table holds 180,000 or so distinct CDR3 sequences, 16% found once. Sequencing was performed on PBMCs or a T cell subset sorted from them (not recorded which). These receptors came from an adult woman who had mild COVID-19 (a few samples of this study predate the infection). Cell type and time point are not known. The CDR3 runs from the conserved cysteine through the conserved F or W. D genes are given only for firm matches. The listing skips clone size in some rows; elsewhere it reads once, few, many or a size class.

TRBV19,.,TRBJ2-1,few,TGTGCCAGCTCCGGGACGGGACGTTACAATGAGCAGTTCTTC,CASSGTGRYNEQFF
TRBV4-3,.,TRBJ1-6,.,TGCGCCAGCAGCCAAGAAGCCCCTAATTCACCCCTCCACTTT,CASSQEAPNSPLHF
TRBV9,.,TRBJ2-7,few,TGTGCCAGCAGCCCCCGACAGGGACTCTACGAGCAGTACTTC,CASSPRQGLYEQYF
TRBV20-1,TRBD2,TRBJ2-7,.,TGCAGTGCGCAAGCGGGAGGCTCGTCCGAGCAGTACTTC,CSAQAGGSSEQYF
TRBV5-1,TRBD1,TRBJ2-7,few,TGCGCCAGCAGCCAATCCCCGGGACAGGGTTCCTACGAGCAGTACTTC,CASSQSPGQGSYEQYF
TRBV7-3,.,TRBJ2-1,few,TGTGCCAGCAGTGCCCGGGGGCTTGGGGGAGGTGAGCAGTTCTTC,CASSARGLGGGEQFF
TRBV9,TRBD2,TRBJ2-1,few,TGTGCCAGCAGCGTTGCTAGCGGGACGGGAAATGAGCAGTTCTTC,CASSVASGTGNEQFF
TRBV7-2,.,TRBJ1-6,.,TGTGCCAGCAGCTTCGGGGCCCCGGTGTTACCCCTCCACTTT,CASSFGAPVLPLHF
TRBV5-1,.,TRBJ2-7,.,TGCGCCAGCAGCTTGGGGGCAGGGACGACCTACGAGCAGTACTTC,CASSLGAGTTYEQYF
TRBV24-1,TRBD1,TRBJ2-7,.,TGTGCCACCAGTGACCCCCGGACAGGTTCCTACGAGCAGTACTTC,CATSDPRTGSYEQYF
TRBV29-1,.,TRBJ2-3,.,TGCAGCGTCGGCTCAGGGTGGGCAGATACGCAGTATTTT,CSVGSGWADTQYF
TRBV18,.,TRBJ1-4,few,TGTGCCAGCTCACCACGGTTGGTTGCAGGCCTTAATGAAAAACTGTTTTTT,CASSPRLVAGLNEKLFF
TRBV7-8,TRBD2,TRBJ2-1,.,TGTGCCAGCAGCTCGGGGGGGGCCGGGCAGTTCTTC,CASSSGGAGQFF
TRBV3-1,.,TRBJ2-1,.,TGTGCCAGCAGCCCGTCGACAGTCTACAATGAGCAGTTCTTC,CASSPSTVYNEQFF
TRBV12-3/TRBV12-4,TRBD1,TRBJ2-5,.,TGTGCCAGCAGTGGACGACAGGGAATGAGGGAGACCCAGTACTTC,CASSGRQGMRETQYF
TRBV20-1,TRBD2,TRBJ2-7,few,TGCAGTGCTAGGGCCTCGGGGGGGCTCACCTACGAGCAGTACTTC,CSARASGGLTYEQYF
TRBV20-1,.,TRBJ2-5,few,TGCAGTGCTATCTACAGGGCCCAAGAGACCCAGTACTTC,CSAIYRAQETQYF
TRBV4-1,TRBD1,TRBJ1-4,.,TGCGCCAGCAGACGGACAGGCGGGAATGAAAAACTGTTTTTT,CASRRTGGNEKLFF
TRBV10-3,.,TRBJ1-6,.,TGTGCCATCAGTGATGGTCGGCGTAATTCACCCCTCCACTTT,CAISDGRRNSPLHF
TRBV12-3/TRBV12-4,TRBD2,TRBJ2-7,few,TGTGCCAGCACCTGGGGAGGGCCTTTTTACGAGCAGTACTTC,CASTWGGPFYEQYF
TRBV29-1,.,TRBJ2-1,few,TGCAGCGTTGACGCCCCGGGACAATGGTCGTACAATGAGCAGTTCTTC,CSVDAPGQWSYNEQFF
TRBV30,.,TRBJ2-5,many,TGTGCCTGGAGTAGAGACATAACGGAGACCCAGTACTTC,CAWSRDITETQYF
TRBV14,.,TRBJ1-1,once,TGTGCCAGCAGCCCACCTGGGGGGACTGACAAGGCTTTCTTT,CASSPPGGTDKAFF
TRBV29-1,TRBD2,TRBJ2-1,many,TGCAGCGTCCCGAGGGTGAGCGGGAGAGGCGATGAGCAGTTCTTC,CSVPRVSGRGDEQFF
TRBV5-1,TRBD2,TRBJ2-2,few,TGCGCCAGCAGCACGGGAGGTAGTACCGGGGAGCTGTTTTTT,CASSTGGSTGELFF
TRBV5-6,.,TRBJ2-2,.,TGTGCCAGCAGCCGCGTGCCGGGCGTGAACACCGGGGAGCTGTTTTTT,CASSRVPGVNTGELFF
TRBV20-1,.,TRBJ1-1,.,TGCAGTGCTAGACCCCTAGGCCGGAGGGCGAACACTGAAGCTTTCTTT,CSARPLGRRANTEAFF
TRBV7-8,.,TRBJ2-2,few,TGTGCCAGCAGCTTAGCGCGGTCCTTCGGGGAGCTGTTTTTT,CASSLARSFGELFF
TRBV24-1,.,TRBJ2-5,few,TGTGCCACCAGCCAGTACGGGACCCAGTACTTC,CATSQYGTQYF
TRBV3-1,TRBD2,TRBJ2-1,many,TGTGCCAGCAGCCAAAGCGGGGGGGCCAGGAATGAGCAGTTCTTC,CASSQSGGARNEQFF
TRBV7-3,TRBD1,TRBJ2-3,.,TGTGCCAGCGCTAGGGACAGACCTGATACGCAGTATTTT,CASARDRPDTQYF
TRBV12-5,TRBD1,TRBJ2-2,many,TGTGCTAGTGGTCGGGACAGAAACACCGGGGAGCTGTTTTTT,CASGRDRNTGELFF
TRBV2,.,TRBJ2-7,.,TGTGCCAGCGTCGCCCGACGGGCCACCTACGAGCAGTACTTC,CASVARRATYEQYF
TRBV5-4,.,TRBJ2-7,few,TGTGCCAGCAGCTCCGCGGACTACGAGCAGTACTTC,CASSSADYEQYF
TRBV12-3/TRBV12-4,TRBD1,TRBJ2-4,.,TGTGCCAGCAGTCCACGTTGTGGACAGGGGTTCCACGTGGTTCAGTACTTC,CASSPRCGQGFHVVQYF
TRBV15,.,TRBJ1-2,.,TGTGCCACCACCCGTGGGGGGCTAACTAACTATGGCTACACCTTC,CATTRGGLTNYGYTF
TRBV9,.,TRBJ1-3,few,TGTGCCAGCAGCGCAGGAAAGATGAACACCATATATTTT,CASSAGKMNTIYF
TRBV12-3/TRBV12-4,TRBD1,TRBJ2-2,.,TGTGCCAGCAGTTTATGGACAGGGATGGGCCGGGAGCTGTTTTTT,CASSLWTGMGRELFF
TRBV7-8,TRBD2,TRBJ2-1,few,TGTGCCAGCAGCTTAGCGCGGCTAGCGGGAGGGCGAAGTTACAATGAGCAGTTCTTC,CASSLARLAGGRSYNEQFF
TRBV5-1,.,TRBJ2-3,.,TGCGCCAGCAGCTTGCTAGGGCAGGGAGGAGATACGCAGTATTTT,CASSLLGQGGDTQYF
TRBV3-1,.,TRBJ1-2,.,TGTGCCAGCAGCCAAGGGAGGGACCGAGGCTACACCTTC,CASSQGRDRGYTF
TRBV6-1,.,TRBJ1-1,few,TGTGCCAGCAGTGGGCTCCAGAACACTGAAGCTTTCTTT,CASSGLQNTEAFF
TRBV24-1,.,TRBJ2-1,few,TGTGCCACCAGTGATCCAGGACAGACCCACAATGAGCAGTTCTTC,CATSDPGQTHNEQFF
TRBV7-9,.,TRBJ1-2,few,TGTGCCAGCAGCTTAGCGTTAGGCGGCACCTACTATGGCTACACCTTC,CASSLALGGTYYGYTF
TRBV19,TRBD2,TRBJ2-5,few,TGTGCCAGTAGTGGCGGGAGGGGTCAAGAGACCCAGTACTTC,CASSGGRGQETQYF
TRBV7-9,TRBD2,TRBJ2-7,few,TGTGCCAGCAGCCCAGGACTAGCGAGCTCCTACGAGCAGTACTTC,CASSPGLASSYEQYF
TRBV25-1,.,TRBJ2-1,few,TGTGCCAGCAGTGCCTCGACTGGGCGGGACTACAATGAGCAGTTCTTC,CASSASTGRDYNEQFF
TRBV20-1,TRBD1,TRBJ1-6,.,TGCAGTGCTAGGATTACAGGGGGATATTCACCCCTCCACTTT,CSARITGGYSPLHF